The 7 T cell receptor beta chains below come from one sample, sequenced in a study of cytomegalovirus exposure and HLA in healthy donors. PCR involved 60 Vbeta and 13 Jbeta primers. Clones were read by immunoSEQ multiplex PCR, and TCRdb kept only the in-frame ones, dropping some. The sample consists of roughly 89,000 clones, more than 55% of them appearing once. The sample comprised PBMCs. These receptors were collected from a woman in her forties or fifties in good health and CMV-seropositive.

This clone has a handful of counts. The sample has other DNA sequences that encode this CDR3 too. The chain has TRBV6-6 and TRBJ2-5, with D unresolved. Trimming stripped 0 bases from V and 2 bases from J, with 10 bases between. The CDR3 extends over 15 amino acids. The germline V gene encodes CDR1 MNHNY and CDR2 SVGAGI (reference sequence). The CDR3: CASSYSNPGQETQYF. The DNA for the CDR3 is TGTGCCAGCAGTTACTCGAATCCGGGTCAAGAGACCCAGTACTTC.

The CDR3 DNA follows: TGTGCCAGCAGTGACGGGGGCGGGGGCAACGAGCAGTTCTTC. It translates to CASSDGGGGNEQFF. The chain uses TRBV25-1 and TRBJ2-1, with D possibly TRBD2 on 7 matching bases. The CDR3 has 14 amino acids. V lost 3 bases and J 10 bases, leaving 16 bases between the germline ends. Germline CDR1 and CDR2: MGHDK and SYGVNS.

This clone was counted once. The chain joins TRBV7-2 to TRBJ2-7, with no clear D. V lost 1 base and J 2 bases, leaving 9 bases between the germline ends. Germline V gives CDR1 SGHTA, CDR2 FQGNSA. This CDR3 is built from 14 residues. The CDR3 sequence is CASSLGDGPYEQYF. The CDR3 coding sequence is TGTGCCAGCAGCTTAGGCGATGGGCCCTACGAGCAGTACTTC.

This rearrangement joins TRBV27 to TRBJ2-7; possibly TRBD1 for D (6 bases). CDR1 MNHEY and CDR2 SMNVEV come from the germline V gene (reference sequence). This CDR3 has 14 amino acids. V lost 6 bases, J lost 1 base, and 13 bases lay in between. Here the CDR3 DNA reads TGTGCCAGCAGGTTACAGGACAGATCCTACGAGCAGTACTTC. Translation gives CASRLQDRSYEQYF.

CDR3 DNA: TGCGCCAGCAGAGTTGGACAGGGATCGGGTGGCTACACCTTC. Its protein is CASRVGQGSGGYTF. The genes are TRBV5-1 and TRBJ1-2, with TRBD1 matching over 8 bases. Trimming cost V 5 bases and J 7 bases; bases outside gene matches: 10. Germline values: CDR1 SGHRS, CDR2 YFSETQ. CDR3 size: 14 residues.

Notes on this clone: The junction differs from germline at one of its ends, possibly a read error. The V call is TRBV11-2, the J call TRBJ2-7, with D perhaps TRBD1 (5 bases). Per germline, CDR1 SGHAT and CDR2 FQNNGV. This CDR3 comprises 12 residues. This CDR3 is CASSRQGTTEFF. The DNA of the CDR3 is TGTGCCAGCAGCCGTCAGGGAACCACCGAGTTCTTC.

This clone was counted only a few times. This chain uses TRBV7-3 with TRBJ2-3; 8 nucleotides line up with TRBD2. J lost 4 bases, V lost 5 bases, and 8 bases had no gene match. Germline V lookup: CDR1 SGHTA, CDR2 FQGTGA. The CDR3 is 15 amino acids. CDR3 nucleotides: TGTGCCAGCAGCCCGAGCGGGGGTGGGGCAGATACGCAGTATTTT. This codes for CASSPSGGGADTQYF. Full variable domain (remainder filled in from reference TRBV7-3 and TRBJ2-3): GAGVSQTPSNKVTEKGKYVELRCDPISGHTALYWYRQSLGQGPEFLIYFQGTGAADDSGLPNDRFFAVRPEGSVSTLKIQRTERGDSAVYLCASSPSGGGADTQYFGPGTRLTVL.